This entry lists 18 T cell receptor beta chains sequenced from one sample in a study of blood T cell repertoires in COVID-19. Sequencing was performed with immunoSEQ multiplex PCR; in TCRdb, only in-frame clones are kept and a portion is missing. Altogether fewer than 60,000 clones are present, 86% being singletons, with the ten largest covering about 22%. Sequencing used peripheral blood. The source is an elderly woman with acute or convalescent COVID-19.

This chain links TRBV27 with TRBJ1-2, with D hard to call. Germline V gene sequence: CDR1 MNHEY, CDR2 SMNVEV (reference sequence). The CDR3 is made up of 14 amino acids. Deletions cut 0 bases from V and 2 bases from J, with 7 bases between. CDR3 residues: CASSLSGSNYGYTF. The CDR3, as DNA: TGTGCCAGCAGTTTATCGGGCAGCAACTATGGCTACACCTTC.

This chain links TRBV6-1 with TRBJ1-5; D gene uncertain. V lost 1 base and J 2 bases, leaving 12 bases between the germline ends. This CDR3 contains 16 residues. CDR1 MNHNS and CDR2 SASEGT come from the germline V gene. CDR3 nucleotide sequence: TGTGCCAGCAGTGAAGTCGCTGGGCACGGCAATCAGCCCCAGCATTTT. Protein sequence: CASSEVAGHGNQPQHF.

The rearrangement uses TRBV2 and TRBJ2-7; 7 bases match TRBD2. This CDR3 has 12 amino acids. Unmatched junction bases numbered 4, after V lost 6 bases and J lost 5 bases. Per the germline V gene, CDR1 is SNHLY and CDR2 is FYNNEI. The CDR3 bases are TGTGCCAGCAGGCGGGAGTCCCACGAGCAGTACGTC. This gives the protein CASRRESHEQYV.

CDR3: CASSLGQGNSNQPQHF. DNA of the CDR3: TGTGCCAGCAGTTTGGGTCAGGGTAATAGCAATCAGCCCCAGCATTTT. The chain links TRBV28 to TRBJ1-5; D possibly corresponds to TRBD1 (5 bases). Germline values: CDR1 MDHEN, CDR2 SYDVKM. The CDR3 length is 16 residues. Between the trimmed V and J ends, which lost 3 bases and 0 bases, there was a span of 12 bases. Based on the CDR3 plus reference TRBV28 and TRBJ1-5, the full variable domain is DVKVTQSSRYLVKRTGEKVFLECVQDMDHENMFWYRQDPGLGLRLIYFSYDVKMKEKGDIPEGYSVSREKKERFSLILESASTNQTSMYLCASSLGQGNSNQPQHFGDGTRLSIL.

This clone has just one count. The chain recombines TRBV5-4 with TRBJ2-1, with TRBD2 matching over 9 bases. Germline CDR1 reads SGHNT; CDR2 reads YYREEE (reference sequence). V lost 0 bases and J lost 8; bases outside the gene matches: 9. The CDR3 length is 16 residues. CDR3 amino acids: CASSLVVAGGSYEQFF. CDR3 sequence (DNA): TGTGCCAGCAGCTTGGTCGTGGCGGGGGGGTCATATGAGCAGTTCTTC.

This rearrangement joins TRBV3-1 (or the pseudogene TRBV3-2) to TRBJ1-6, with a possible D match to TRBD1 (5 bases). V was pared by 4 bases and J by 4 bases, with 14 bases between. The CDR3 sequence is 16 residues long. Germline CDR1 and CDR2: LGHDT and YNNKEL (reference sequence). The CDR3 coding sequence is TGTGCCAGCAGCCTGGGACTCGGGACTTATAATTCACCCCTCCACTTT. Translated, it gives CASSLGLGTYNSPLHF.

This rearrangement joins TRBV5-1 to TRBJ2-3; possible D gene TRBD2, 6 bases. The CDR3 is 15 amino acids. From germline, CDR1 is SGHRS and CDR2 YFSETQ. V shed 0 bases and J shed 2 bases, with 10 bases lying between them. Here the CDR3 reads CASSLAGDFTDTQYF. CDR3 DNA: TGCGCCAGCAGCTTGGCCGGGGACTTCACAGATACGCAGTATTTT.

The rearrangement links TRBV29-1 to TRBJ1-5; no firm D call. The CDR3 extends over 13 amino acids. Germline-derived CDR1 and CDR2 are SQVTM and ANQGSEA. Trimming removed 4 bases at V and 3 bases at J, with 10 bases between. The DNA of the CDR3 is TGCAGCGTTGGCGACACGACCAATCAGCCCCAGCATTTT. Protein product: CSVGDTTNQPQHF.

The chain couples TRBV6-5 to TRBJ2-1; 8 bases match TRBD1. This CDR3 has 15 residues. Germline loops: CDR1 MNHEY, CDR2 SVGAGI. V was clipped by 6 bases and J by 7 bases; unmatched bases: 11. The CDR3 spells CASRERDRTRNEQFF. The CDR3 region has the DNA TGTGCCAGCAGGGAGAGGGACAGGACGAGGAATGAGCAGTTCTTC.

The rearrangement links TRBV29-1 to TRBJ2-3; TRBD2 aligns across 9 bases. The V gene's germline CDR1 is SQVTM and CDR2 ANQGSEA. This CDR3 comprises 13 residues. V gave up 4 bases and J gave up 1 base; unmatched junction bases: 0. The CDR3 reads CSVGTSGTDTQYF. CDR3 nucleotides: TGCAGCGTTGGGACTAGCGGCACAGATACGCAGTATTTT.

This clone has only a few counts. This rearrangement joins TRBV7-9 to TRBJ1-5; unclear D gene. This CDR3 has 15 amino acids. Germline CDR1 and CDR2: SEHNR and FQNEAQ (reference sequence). V lost 3 bases, J lost 6 bases, and 15 bases lay in between. CDR3 sequence reads: CASSFGRGIGQPQHF. In nucleotides, the CDR3 is TGTGCCAGCAGCTTCGGCAGAGGCATAGGTCAGCCCCAGCATTTT.

CDR3 DNA sequence: TGCGCCAGCAGCTCCTCACATGTGGGACGGAGGGAGTGGGAGCAGTACTTC. It translates to CASSSSHVGRREWEQYF. The chain joins TRBV5-1 to TRBJ2-7; tentative D call: TRBD2 (6 bases). V was shortened by 3 bases and J by 7 bases, with 26 bases between the two germline ends. The CDR3 has 17 residues. CDR1 and CDR2 (germline): SGHRS, YFSETQ.

The chain is built from TRBV28 and TRBJ2-1; TRBD1 is a possible D gene (7 bases). The CDR3 is 16 amino acids. V lost 7 bases to trimming and J lost 4 bases, with 20 bases between them. CDR1 MDHEN and CDR2 SYDVKM come from the germline V gene. For the CDR3, the DNA is TGTGCCAGCATCGATGGAGGGGGCGCGGGGTACAATGAGCAGTTCTTC. It specifies CASIDGGGAGYNEQFF.

This rearrangement joins TRBV5-4 to TRBJ2-1, with 11 bases matching TRBD2. Per the germline V gene, CDR1 is SGHNT and CDR2 is YYREEE (reference sequence). This CDR3 spans 18 amino acids. V shed 4 bases and J 4 bases; nucleotides not matched to a gene: 13. DNA of the CDR3: TGTGCCAGCAGCCTTGTAGCGGGAGGGCCAGGAAGTTACAATGAGCAGTTCTTC. Protein sequence: CASSLVAGGPGSYNEQFF.

The chain joins TRBV6-5 to TRBJ2-7; a possible D gene is TRBD1 (5 bases). Germline V gene lookup returns CDR1 MNHEY and CDR2 SVGAGI. CDR3 length: 15 residues. Trimming stripped 7 bases from V and 2 bases from J, with 18 bases between. The CDR3 spells CASILLPGFTYEQYF. The CDR3 region has the DNA TGTGCCAGCATCCTCTTGCCAGGGTTTACCTACGAGCAGTACTTC.

The chain carries TRBV4-1 and TRBJ1-2; a weak D match, TRBD1 (5 bases). From germline, CDR1 is MGHRA and CDR2 YSYEKL. The length of the CDR3 is 13 residues. V shed 5 bases and J shed 4 bases, with 11 bases lying between them. CDR3 protein: CASSRAGRYGYTF. CDR3 DNA sequence: TGCGCCAGCAGCAGGGCAGGGCGCTATGGCTACACCTTC.

The rearrangement uses TRBV7-9 and TRBJ1-1; D is ambiguous. This CDR3 is 14 amino acids long. Trimming pared 2 bases from V and 11 bases from J, leaving 18 bases between. The germline gives CDR1 SEHNR, CDR2 FQNEAQ (reference sequence). This chain's CDR3 is CASSLLREAKTAFF. In DNA form, the CDR3 reads TGTGCCAGCAGCTTACTCAGAGAGGCAAAGACGGCTTTCTTT.

The CDR3 region is CASSSGSVGYGYTF. In nucleotides, the CDR3 is TGTGCCAGTAGTTCGGGATCTGTTGGATATGGCTACACCTTC. The chain joins TRBV19 to TRBJ1-2; D is unresolved. CDR1 is LNHDA and CDR2 is SQIVND in the germline V gene (reference sequence). CDR3 size: 14 residues. The ends were cut back, 5 bases at V and 5 bases at J, with 15 bases in the middle.